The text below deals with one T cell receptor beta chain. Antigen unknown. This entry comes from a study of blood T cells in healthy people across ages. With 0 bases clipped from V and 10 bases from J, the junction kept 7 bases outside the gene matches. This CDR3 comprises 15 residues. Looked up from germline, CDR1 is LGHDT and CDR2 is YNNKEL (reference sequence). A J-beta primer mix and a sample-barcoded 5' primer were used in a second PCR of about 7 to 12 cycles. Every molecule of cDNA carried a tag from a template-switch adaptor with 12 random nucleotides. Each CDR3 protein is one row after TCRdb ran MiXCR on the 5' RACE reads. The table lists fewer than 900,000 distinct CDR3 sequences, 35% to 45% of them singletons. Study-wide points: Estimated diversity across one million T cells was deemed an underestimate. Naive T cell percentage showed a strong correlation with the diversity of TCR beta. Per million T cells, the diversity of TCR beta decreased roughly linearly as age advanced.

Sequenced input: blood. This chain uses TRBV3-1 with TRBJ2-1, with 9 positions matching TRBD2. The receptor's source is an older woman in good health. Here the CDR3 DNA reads TGTGCCAGCAGCCAAGACATAGCGGGGGTGTACGAGCAGTTCTTC. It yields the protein CASSQDIAGVYEQFF.